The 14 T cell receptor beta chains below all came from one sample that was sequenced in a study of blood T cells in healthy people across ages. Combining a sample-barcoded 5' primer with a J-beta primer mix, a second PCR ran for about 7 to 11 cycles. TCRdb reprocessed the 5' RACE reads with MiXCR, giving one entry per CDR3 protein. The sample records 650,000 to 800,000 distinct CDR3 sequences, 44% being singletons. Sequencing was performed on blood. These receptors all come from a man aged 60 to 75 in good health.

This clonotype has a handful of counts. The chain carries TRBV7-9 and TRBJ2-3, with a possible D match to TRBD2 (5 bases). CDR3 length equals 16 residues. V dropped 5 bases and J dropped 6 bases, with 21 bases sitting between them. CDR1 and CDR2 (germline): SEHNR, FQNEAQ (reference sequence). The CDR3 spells CASSNLPGIRPDTQYF. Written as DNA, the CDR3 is TGTGCCAGCAGCAACCTCCCGGGGATCAGACCGGATACGCAGTATTTT.

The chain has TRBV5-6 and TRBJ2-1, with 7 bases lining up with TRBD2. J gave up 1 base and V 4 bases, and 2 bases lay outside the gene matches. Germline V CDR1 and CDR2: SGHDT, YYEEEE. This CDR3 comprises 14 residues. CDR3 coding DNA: TGTGCCAGCAGCGTAGCGGGTTCCTACAATGAGCAGTTCTTC. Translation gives CASSVAGSYNEQFF. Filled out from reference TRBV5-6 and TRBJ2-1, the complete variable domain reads DAGVTQSPTHLIKTRGQQVTLRCSPKSGHDTVSWYQQALGQGPQFIFQYYEEEERQRGNFPDRFSGHQFPNYSSELNVNALLLGDSALYLCASSVAGSYNEQFFGPGTRLTVL.

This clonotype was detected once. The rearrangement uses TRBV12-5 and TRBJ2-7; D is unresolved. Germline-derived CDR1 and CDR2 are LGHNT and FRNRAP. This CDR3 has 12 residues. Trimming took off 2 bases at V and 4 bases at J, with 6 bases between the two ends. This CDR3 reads CASGLSLYEQYF. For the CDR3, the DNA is TGTGCTAGTGGTTTGTCCTTGTACGAGCAGTACTTC.

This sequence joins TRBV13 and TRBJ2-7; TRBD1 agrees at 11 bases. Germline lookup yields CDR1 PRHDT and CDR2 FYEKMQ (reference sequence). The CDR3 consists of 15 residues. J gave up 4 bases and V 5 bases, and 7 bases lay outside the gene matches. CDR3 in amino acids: CASSTPGQGVYEQYF. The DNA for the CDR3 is TGTGCCAGCAGCACGCCGGGACAGGGGGTGTACGAGCAGTACTTC.

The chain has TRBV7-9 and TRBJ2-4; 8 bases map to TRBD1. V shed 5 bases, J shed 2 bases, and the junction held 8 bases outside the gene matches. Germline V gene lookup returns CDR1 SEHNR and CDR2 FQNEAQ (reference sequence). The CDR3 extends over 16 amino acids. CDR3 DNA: TGTGCCAGCAGCATCCCGGGACAGGATCCCAAAAACATTCAGTACTTC. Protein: CASSIPGQDPKNIQYF.

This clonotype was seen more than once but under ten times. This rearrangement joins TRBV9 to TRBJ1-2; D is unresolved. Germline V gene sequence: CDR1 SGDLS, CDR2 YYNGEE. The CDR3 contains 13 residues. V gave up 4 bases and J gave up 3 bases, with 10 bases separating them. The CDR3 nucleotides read TGTGCCAGCAGCTCCCGCCCGGACTATGGCTACACCTTC. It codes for CASSSRPDYGYTF.

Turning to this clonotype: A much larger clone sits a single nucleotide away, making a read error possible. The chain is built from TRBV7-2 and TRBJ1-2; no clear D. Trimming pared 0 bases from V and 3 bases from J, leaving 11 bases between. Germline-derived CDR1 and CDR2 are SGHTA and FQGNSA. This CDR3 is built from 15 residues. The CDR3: CASSLASGSDYGYTF. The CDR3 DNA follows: TGTGCCAGCAGCTTAGCTTCGGGTAGTGACTATGGCTACACCTTC. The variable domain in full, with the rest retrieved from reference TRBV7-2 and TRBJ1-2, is GAGVSQSPSNKVTEKGKDVELRCDPISGHTALYWYRQSLGQGLEFLIYFQGNSAPDKSGLPSDRFSAERTGGSVSTLTIQRTQQEDSAVYLCASSLASGSDYGYTFGSGTRLTVV.

This chain's CDR3 is CASSPTENSNQPQHF. The CDR3 DNA is TGCGCCAGCAGTCCGACAGAAAATAGCAATCAGCCCCAGCATTTT. This chain uses TRBV4-1 with TRBJ1-5; possibly TRBD1 for D (5 bases). The V gene lost 6 bases and the J gene lost 0 bases, with 12 bases spanning the gap. This CDR3 has 15 amino acids. Germline lookup yields CDR1 MGHRA and CDR2 YSYEKL.

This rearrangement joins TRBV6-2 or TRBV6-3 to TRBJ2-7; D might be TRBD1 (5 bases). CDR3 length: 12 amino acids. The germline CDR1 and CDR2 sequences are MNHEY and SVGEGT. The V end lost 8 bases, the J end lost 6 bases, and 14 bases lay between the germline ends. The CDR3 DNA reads TGTGCCAGCGGCAATACAGGCGCCGAGCAGTACTTC. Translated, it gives CASGNTGAEQYF.

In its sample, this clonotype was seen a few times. The CDR3 DNA is TGTGCCAGCGGTGGTACAGGCGCAACTAATGAAAAACTGTTTTTT. Amino acids: CASGGTGATNEKLFF. This chain joins TRBV6-5 and TRBJ1-4, with a tentative D call TRBD1 (5 bases). Trimming took off 8 bases at V and 0 bases at J, with 13 bases between the two ends. The germline CDR1 and CDR2 sequences are MNHEY and SVGAGI. The CDR3 runs to 15 residues.

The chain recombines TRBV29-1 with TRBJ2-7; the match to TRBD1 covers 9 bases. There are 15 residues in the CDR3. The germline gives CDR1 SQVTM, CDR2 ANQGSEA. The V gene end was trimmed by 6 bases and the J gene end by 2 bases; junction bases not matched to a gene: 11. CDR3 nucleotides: TGCAGCGTGGTCGCCGGGACAGGGTTCACCTACGAGCAGTACTTC. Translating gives CSVVAGTGFTYEQYF.

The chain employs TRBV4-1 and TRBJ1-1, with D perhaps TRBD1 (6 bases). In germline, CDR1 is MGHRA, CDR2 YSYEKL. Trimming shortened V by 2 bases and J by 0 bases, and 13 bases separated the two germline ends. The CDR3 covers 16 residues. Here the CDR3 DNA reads TGCGCCAGCAGCCAATCCTCCAGGGGCATGAACACTGAAGCTTTCTTT. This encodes CASSQSSRGMNTEAFF.

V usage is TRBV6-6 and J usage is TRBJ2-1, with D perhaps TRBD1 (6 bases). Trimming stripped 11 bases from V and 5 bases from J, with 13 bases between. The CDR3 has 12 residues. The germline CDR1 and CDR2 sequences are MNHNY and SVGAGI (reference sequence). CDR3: CAVTGFNNEQFF. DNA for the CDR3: TGTGCCGTCACAGGGTTTAACAATGAGCAGTTCTTC.

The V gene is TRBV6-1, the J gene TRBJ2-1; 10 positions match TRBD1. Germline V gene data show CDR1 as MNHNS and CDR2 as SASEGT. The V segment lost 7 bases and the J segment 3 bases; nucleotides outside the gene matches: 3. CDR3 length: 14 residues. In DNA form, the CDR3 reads TGTGCCAGCATTGGGGACAGGGGCTACAATGAGCAGTTCTTC. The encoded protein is CASIGDRGYNEQFF.